The rows below give T cell receptor beta chains drawn from one sample of a study of blood T cell repertoires in COVID-19. The data were produced by immunoSEQ multiplex PCR, yet TCRdb's version contains in-frame clones alone and is incomplete. This table holds a few hundred thousand clones, 80% to 90% found once. Sequenced sample: PBMCs or T cells enriched from blood (not recorded which). Receptor source: a woman aged 50 to 60 who had recovered from COVID-19. CDR3s include the opening cysteine and the closing phenylalanine or tryptophan. The D gene is left open where the match is weak. Rows give clone size only sometimes, using once, few, many, or a class for an expanded clone.

CDR3 DNA: TGTGCCAGCAGTTTACAGAGGGGAAACACCATATATTTT
CDR3 protein: CASSLQRGNTIYF
V gene: TRBV27
D gene: -
J gene: TRBJ1-3
clone size: -

CDR3 DNA: TGTGCCAGCAGCAAAGGGGGAGGAAGCTCCTACGAGCAGTACTTC
CDR3 protein: CASSKGGGSSYEQYF
V gene: TRBV21-1
D gene: -
J gene: TRBJ2-7
clone size: -

CDR3 DNA: TGCAGTGCTAGTGACCGGAGCAACACAGATACGCAGTATTTT
CDR3 protein: CSASDRSNTDTQYF
V gene: TRBV20-1
D gene: -
J gene: TRBJ2-3
clone size: -

CDR3 DNA: TGTGCCAGCAAGATCCAGCGGACCACCGGGGAGCTGTTTTTT
CDR3 protein: CASKIQRTTGELFF
V gene: TRBV2
D gene: -
J gene: TRBJ2-2
clone size: once

CDR3 DNA: TGTGCCAGCAGGACCTCGACAGGGAATGAGCAGTTCTTC
CDR3 protein: CASRTSTGNEQFF
V gene: TRBV2
D gene: TRBD1
J gene: TRBJ2-1
clone size: -

CDR3 DNA: TGTGCCAGCTCAGAGACAGCAACTAATGAAAAACTGTTTTTT
CDR3 protein: CASSETATNEKLFF
V gene: TRBV18
D gene: -
J gene: TRBJ1-4
clone size: -

CDR3 DNA: TGTGCCAGCAGCCGCGGGGGAGGCAATCAGCCCCAGCATTTT
CDR3 protein: CASSRGGGNQPQHF
V gene: TRBV5-4
D gene: -
J gene: TRBJ1-5
clone size: -

CDR3 DNA: TGTGCCATCGGGGCAACAACTAATGAAAAACTGTTTTTT
CDR3 protein: CAIGATTNEKLFF
V gene: TRBV10-3
D gene: -
J gene: TRBJ1-4
clone size: -

CDR3 DNA: TGTGCCAGCAGTGAAGGGGGCGACCATAACACTGAAGCTTTCTTT
CDR3 protein: CASSEGGDHNTEAFF
V gene: TRBV6-4
D gene: TRBD1
J gene: TRBJ1-1
clone size: -

CDR3 DNA: TGTGCCAGTAGTATTGAAGCGGACGCCGGTTATTCACCCCTCCACTTT
CDR3 protein: CASSIEADAGYSPLHF
V gene: TRBV19
D gene: -
J gene: TRBJ1-6
clone size: -

CDR3 DNA: TGTGCCACCAGCGGTACGAAGGGGAGGGGGGGCACAGATACGCAGTATTTT
CDR3 protein: CATSGTKGRGGTDTQYF
V gene: TRBV24-1
D gene: -
J gene: TRBJ2-3
clone size: -

CDR3 DNA: TGTGCCAGTAGTATTTCAACAGGGTTTAGCAATCAGCCCCAGCATTTT
CDR3 protein: CASSISTGFSNQPQHF
V gene: TRBV19
D gene: -
J gene: TRBJ1-5
clone size: -

CDR3 DNA: TGTGCCAGTAGTATAACTATGGGTGGGACTGAAGCTTTCTTT
CDR3 protein: CASSITMGGTEAFF
V gene: TRBV19
D gene: -
J gene: TRBJ1-1
clone size: -

CDR3 DNA: TGTGCCAGCAGGGGGGCTTTTTACAATGAGCAGTTCTTC
CDR3 protein: CASRGAFYNEQFF
V gene: TRBV5-4
D gene: -
J gene: TRBJ2-1
clone size: few

CDR3 DNA: TGCGCCAGCAGCCCTATGGGAGCGGGAGAAGAGACCCAGTACTTC
CDR3 protein: CASSPMGAGEETQYF
V gene: TRBV5-1
D gene: TRBD2
J gene: TRBJ2-5
clone size: -

CDR3 DNA: TGTGCCATCAGTAGGACAGGGGGCGATGAAAAACTGTTTTTT
CDR3 protein: CAISRTGGDEKLFF
V gene: TRBV10-3
D gene: TRBD1
J gene: TRBJ1-4
clone size: -

CDR3 DNA: TGTGCCAGCAGCTTAGGGACAACGAACACTGAAGCTTTCTTT
CDR3 protein: CASSLGTTNTEAFF
V gene: TRBV7-9
D gene: -
J gene: TRBJ1-1
clone size: -

CDR3 DNA: TGTGCCAGCAGGCGTACTAGCGGGAGCCTCTCTTTCAAGAATGAGCAGTTCTTC
CDR3 protein: CASRRTSGSLSFKNEQFF
V gene: TRBV5-6
D gene: TRBD2
J gene: TRBJ2-1
clone size: -

CDR3 DNA: TGTGCCAGCAGCGCTGACACACAAGAGACCCAGTACTTC
CDR3 protein: CASSADTQETQYF
V gene: TRBV5-4
D gene: -
J gene: TRBJ2-5
clone size: -

CDR3 DNA: TGTGCCAGCAGTTTGGGGAGACGTAGCAATCAGCCCCAGCATTTT
CDR3 protein: CASSLGRRSNQPQHF
V gene: TRBV28
D gene: -
J gene: TRBJ1-5
clone size: -